The 25 T cell receptor beta chains below all came from one sample that was sequenced in a study of blood T cell repertoires in COVID-19. Generated by immunoSEQ multiplex PCR, the TCRdb table keeps only in-frame clones and is missing some. The sample includes 200,000 or so clones, around 86% of them seen just once. The source material was peripheral blood. The receptor set was obtained from a man aged 55 to 70 who had recovered from COVID-19.

This sequence joins TRBV19 and TRBJ1-5; no reliable D call. In germline, CDR1 is LNHDA, CDR2 SQIVND (reference sequence). There are 14 residues in the CDR3. V was cut by 0 bases and J by 9 bases, with 12 bases left in between. Written as DNA, the CDR3 is TGTGCCAGTAGTATAGAAGGACTCGGTGGGCCCCAGCATTTT. Residues: CASSIEGLGGPQHF.

The rearrangement uses TRBV7-3 and TRBJ1-1; 7 nucleotides align to TRBD1. The trim removed 5 bases at V and 1 base at J, leaving 4 bases unmatched. The CDR3 loop spans 14 amino acids. The V gene's germline CDR1 is SGHTA and CDR2 FQGTGA. CDR3 nucleotides: TGTGCCAGCAGCCTAGGGGGCTCGAACACTGAAGCTTTCTTT. Its protein is CASSLGGSNTEAFF.

CDR3: CASSDSSGRARRYF. The CDR3 nucleotides read TGTGCCAGCAGTGATTCTAGCGGGAGGGCTAGAAGATACTTC. This rearrangement joins TRBV25-1 to TRBJ2-5; 12 nucleotides line up with TRBD2. The CDR3 contains 14 residues. CDR1 and CDR2 (germline): MGHDK, SYGVNS. Trimming removed 3 bases from V and 14 bases from J; junction bases left unmatched: 10.

The chain carries TRBV5-1 and TRBJ2-7, with TRBD2 matching 12 bases. The CDR3 runs 17 residues. J was trimmed by 0 bases and V by 4 bases; bases with no gene match: 8. Germline V gene sequence: CDR1 SGHRS, CDR2 YFSETQ. The CDR3 bases are TGCGCCAGCAGCCCGAATAGGGGACTAGCGGGCTCCTACGAGCAGTACTTC. It is translated as CASSPNRGLAGSYEQYF. The full variable domain, rest sourced from reference TRBV5-1 and TRBJ2-7, is KAGVTQTPRYLIKTRGQQVTLSCSPISGHRSVSWYQQTPGQGLQFLFEYFSETQRNKGNFPGRFSGRQFSNSRSEMNVSTLELGDSALYLCASSPNRGLAGSYEQYFGPGTRLTVT.

This chain connects TRBV5-4 to TRBJ2-7; TRBD1 aligns across 8 bases. Germline V gives CDR1 SGHNT, CDR2 YYREEE (reference sequence). The J segment lost 2 bases and the V segment lost 4 bases, leaving 8 bases of the junction unmatched. CDR3 size: 15 residues. The CDR3 nucleotides read TGTGCCAGCAGCCAAGGACAGGGCATTACCTACGAGCAGTACTTC. Its protein is CASSQGQGITYEQYF.

The chain employs TRBV18 and TRBJ2-7, with 7 bases lining up with TRBD2. Germline CDR1 and CDR2: KGHSH and LQKENI. V lost 3 bases and J lost 6; bases outside the gene matches: 8. The CDR3 contains 14 residues. CDR3 region: CASSPIGASGEQYF. The CDR3 coding sequence is TGTGCCAGCTCACCTATAGGGGCTAGCGGCGAGCAGTACTTC.

The count of this clone is one. The chain recombines TRBV3-1 (or the pseudogene TRBV3-2) with TRBJ1-6; TRBD1 matches 11 bases. CDR1 and CDR2 from the germline V gene are LGHDT and YNNKEL (reference sequence). The CDR3 consists of 13 residues. V lost 8 bases to trimming and J lost 8 bases; unmatched junction nucleotides: 2. DNA for the CDR3: TGTGCCAGCGAGGGACAGGGGGATTCACCCCTCCACTTT. Protein product: CASEGQGDSPLHF.

This sequence joins TRBV5-1 and TRBJ2-1; D may be TRBD2 (5 bases). Germline V gene lookup returns CDR1 SGHRS and CDR2 YFSETQ. Trimming removed 0 bases from V and 7 bases from J, with 5 bases in between. The CDR3 runs to 12 residues. The DNA of the CDR3 is TGCGCCAGCAGCTTGGGCGGGAATGAGCAGTTCTTC. Its protein product is CASSLGGNEQFF.

This clone came up once. The V and J genes are TRBV7-8 and TRBJ2-7; 10 bases map to TRBD2. V shed 5 bases, J shed 2 bases, and the junction held 3 bases outside the gene matches. CDR1 is SGHVS and CDR2 is FQNEAQ in the germline V gene. CDR3 length equals 14 residues. CDR3 bases: TGTGCCAGCAGCACTAGCGGGATTGCCTACGAGCAGTACTTC. This gives the protein CASSTSGIAYEQYF.

This clone was seen once. V gene TRBV2 combines with J gene TRBJ1-1; D gene ambiguous. The germline V gene encodes CDR1 SNHLY and CDR2 FYNNEI. Trimming removed 4 bases at V and 1 base at J, with 4 bases between. The length of the CDR3 is 12 residues. CDR3 DNA: TGTGCCAGCAGTGTAAAGAACACTGAAGCTTTCTTT. Residues: CASSVKNTEAFF. Drawing the rest from reference TRBV2 and TRBJ1-1, the complete variable domain is EPEVTQTPSHQVTQMGQEVILRCVPISNHLYFYWYRQILGQKVEFLVSFYNNEISEKSEIFDDQFSVERPDGSNFTLKIRSTKLEDSAMYFCASSVKNTEAFFGQGTRLTVV.

This clone has just one count. The V call is TRBV7-8, the J call TRBJ2-7, with D perhaps TRBD2 (5 bases). V gave up 4 bases and J gave up 2 bases, with 15 bases separating them. The CDR3 sequence is 15 residues long. CDR1 is SGHVS and CDR2 is FQNEAQ in the germline V gene. This CDR3 is CASSSSGISPYEQYF. The DNA for the CDR3 is TGTGCCAGCAGCTCCTCCGGGATTAGCCCCTACGAGCAGTACTTC.

The chain recombines TRBV7-3 with TRBJ2-2; 9 bases are a match to TRBD2. There are 16 residues in the CDR3. CDR1 is SGHTA and CDR2 is FQGTGA in the germline V gene. V lost 6 bases to trimming and J lost 4 bases; unmatched junction nucleotides: 9. The CDR3 DNA follows: TGTGCCAGCAGGTCAGGGAGTAGCGGGAGCACCGGGGAGCTGTTTTTT. Amino acids: CASRSGSSGSTGELFF.

The CDR3 DNA reads as TGTGCCAGCAGTATCTCCGGGACAGGGGTAACTGAAGCTTTCTTT. Translation: CASSISGTGVTEAFF. This chain joins TRBV25-1 and TRBJ1-1, with 10 positions matching TRBD1. With 5 bases clipped from V and 5 bases from J, the junction kept 8 bases outside the gene matches. The CDR3 extends over 15 amino acids. Per germline, CDR1 MGHDK and CDR2 SYGVNS.

V is TRBV5-1 and J is TRBJ2-2; TRBD1 is a possible D gene (6 bases). The V and J ends lost 4 bases and 6 bases respectively, with 10 bases between them. Germline CDR1 and CDR2: SGHRS and YFSETQ. The CDR3 consists of 13 residues. The CDR3 sequence: CASSVDSPGELFF. In DNA form, the CDR3 reads TGCGCCAGCAGCGTGGACAGTCCCGGGGAGCTGTTTTTT.

This clone showed up many times. V is TRBV14 and J is TRBJ1-1; tentatively, D is TRBD1 (6 bases). CDR3 length: 14 amino acids. Germline lookup yields CDR1 SGHDN and CDR2 FVKESK. V lost 0 bases and J 7 bases, leaving 12 bases between the germline ends. This CDR3 is CASSQEGRGGEAFF. The CDR3 DNA is TGTGCCAGCAGCCAAGAGGGGAGAGGGGGTGAAGCTTTCTTT.

This sequence joins TRBV7-2 and TRBJ1-1; TRBD1 agrees at 9 bases. With V trimmed by 4 bases and J by 1 base, 4 bases remained unmatched. CDR1 is SGHTA and CDR2 is FQGNSA in the germline V gene. The CDR3 consists of 15 residues. In DNA, the CDR3 is TGTGCCAGCAGCTCTGGGACAGGGTGGAACACTGAAGCTTTCTTT. Translated: CASSSGTGWNTEAFF. Variable domain in full (rest from reference TRBV7-2 and TRBJ1-1): GAGVSQSPSNKVTEKGKDVELRCDPISGHTALYWYRQSLGQGLEFLIYFQGNSAPDKSGLPSDRFSAERTGGSVSTLTIQRTQQEDSAVYLCASSSGTGWNTEAFFGQGTRLTVV.

This chain uses TRBV7-2 with TRBJ1-2; 9 bases match TRBD1. Germline V gene lookup returns CDR1 SGHTA and CDR2 FQGNSA. The trim removed 5 bases at V and 6 bases at J, leaving 10 bases unmatched. CDR3 size: 15 residues. CDR3 nucleotide sequence: TGTGCCAGCAGCCCTCCTCGGACAGGGGTTAATGGCTACACCTTC. This translates into CASSPPRTGVNGYTF.

The V and J genes are TRBV9 and TRBJ1-1, with D unresolved. This CDR3 contains 13 residues. The V end lost 1 base, the J end lost 2 bases, and 6 bases lay between the germline ends. The V gene's germline CDR1 is SGDLS and CDR2 YYNGEE. The CDR3 protein is CASSVSLNTEAFF. DNA for the CDR3: TGTGCCAGCAGCGTATCTTTAAACACTGAAGCTTTCTTT. The complete variable domain, with remaining parts taken from reference TRBV9 and TRBJ1-1, reads DSGVTQTPKHLITATGQRVTLRCSPRSGDLSVYWYQQSLDQGLQFLIQYYNGEERAKGNILERFSAQQFPDLHSELNLSSLELGDSALYFCASSVSLNTEAFFGQGTRLTVV.

V is TRBV5-4 and J is TRBJ1-2; the match to TRBD1 covers 8 bases. The J segment lost 2 bases and the V segment lost 2 bases, leaving 2 bases of the junction unmatched. CDR3 size: 14 residues. The germline V gene encodes CDR1 SGHNT and CDR2 YYREEE (reference sequence). The CDR3 DNA is TGTGCCAGCAGCTTACAGGGGGGGAACTATGGCTACACCTTC. It encodes CASSLQGGNYGYTF.

V usage is TRBV3-1 (or the pseudogene TRBV3-2) and J usage is TRBJ1-1; the D gene is possibly TRBD1 (5 bases). The CDR3 spans 14 residues. The V end was cut by 3 bases, the J end by 3 bases, with 11 bases between. Germline loops: CDR1 LGHDT, CDR2 YNNKEL (reference sequence). The DNA of the CDR3 is TGTGCCAGCAGCCATCGGGGGTCGGACACTGAAGCTTTCTTT. As protein: CASSHRGSDTEAFF.

The chain links TRBV7-3 to TRBJ2-5; D possibly corresponds to TRBD2 (6 bases). Germline V CDR1 and CDR2: SGHTA, FQGTGA. Trimming took off 3 bases at V and 4 bases at J, with 12 bases between the two ends. The CDR3 extends over 14 amino acids. The CDR3 region is CASSLSRGSETQYF. As DNA, the CDR3 is TGTGCCAGCAGCTTGTCCCGGGGGTCAGAGACCCAGTACTTC.

This sequence joins TRBV5-6 and TRBJ1-4; D might be TRBD1 (6 bases). Germline V gene lookup returns CDR1 SGHDT and CDR2 YYEEEE. The V end lost 6 bases, the J end lost 5 bases, and 17 bases lay between the germline ends. The CDR3 spans 15 residues. In DNA, the CDR3 is TGTGCCAGCACCTACGCAGGGGCGACAAATGAAAAACTGTTTTTT. It is translated as CASTYAGATNEKLFF.

The chain uses TRBV27 and TRBJ1-6; TRBD1 matches at 10 bases. Trimming at V came to 5 bases and at J to 10 bases, leaving 8 bases not matched to a gene. This CDR3 is 15 amino acids long. CDR1 is MNHEY and CDR2 is SMNVEV in the germline V gene (reference sequence). CDR3: CASSPRDRGNSPLHF. The CDR3 DNA is TGTGCCAGCAGTCCCCGGGACAGGGGTAACTCACCCCTCCACTTT.

The chain is built from TRBV27 and TRBJ2-1; a weak D match, TRBD2 (6 bases). This CDR3 is built from 17 residues. The V gene lost 5 bases and the J gene lost 6 bases, with 23 bases spanning the gap. Germline CDR1 reads MNHEY; CDR2 reads SMNVEV (reference sequence). This chain's CDR3 is CASSPRGTFTISNEQFF. CDR3 DNA: TGTGCCAGCAGTCCCCGGGGGACCTTCACCATCTCCAATGAGCAGTTCTTC.

This clone was recorded once. This chain connects TRBV7-3 to TRBJ2-3; no definite D call. The V end was cut by 5 bases, the J end by 3 bases, with 12 bases between. In germline, CDR1 is SGHTA, CDR2 FQGTGA. The CDR3 is 14 amino acids. This chain's CDR3 is CASSPSGGTDTQYF. The CDR3 coding sequence is TGTGCCAGCAGCCCCTCAGGTGGGACAGATACGCAGTATTTT.